The T cell receptor beta chain under discussion was sequenced for a study of blood T cells in healthy people across ages. Using a J-beta primer mix together with a sample-barcoded 5' primer, a second PCR was run for roughly 7 to 12 cycles. TCRdb itself ran the 5' RACE reads through MiXCR, one entry per CDR3 protein. This table holds approximately 1.5 million distinct CDR3 sequences, about 31% found once. General study findings and limits: A strong correlation was seen between TCR beta diversity and naive T cell percentage. Higher diversity, along with more naive CD4+ cells, distinguished long-lived donors from aged donors.

This clonotype turned up a few times. The antigen is not known. Per the germline V gene, CDR1 is SGHDN and CDR2 is FVKESK. V gave up 4 bases and J gave up 6 bases; unmatched junction bases: 13. The CDR3 covers 16 residues. V is TRBV14 and J is TRBJ1-1; 8 bases match TRBD1. This clonotype originated in a woman under 40 in good health. Sequenced input: blood. The chain's CDR3 is CASSLWAGGPGAEAFF. Written as DNA, the CDR3 is TGTGCCAGCAGCCTATGGGCAGGGGGCCCTGGGGCTGAAGCTTTCTTT. Full variable domain (outside the CDR3, taken from reference TRBV14 and TRBJ1-1): EAGVTQFPSHSVIEKGQTVTLRCDPISGHDNLYWYRRVMGKEIKFLLHFVKESKQDESGMPNNRFLAERTGGTYSTLKVQPAELEDSGVYFCASSLWAGGPGAEAFFGQGTRLTVV.